Presented here are 6 T cell receptor beta chains from one specimen sequenced in a study of cytomegalovirus exposure and HLA in healthy donors. The PCR ran on 60 Vbeta and 13 Jbeta primers. Produced via immunoSEQ multiplex PCR; TCRdb's table is partial and in-frame only. The table includes roughly 190,000 clones, about 81% detected once. The sample comprised PBMCs. The receptors stem from a woman in her late teens or twenties in good health and CMV-seronegative.

The V call is TRBV6-5, the J call TRBJ2-7; TRBD2 matches at 15 bases. Germline V gives CDR1 MNHEY, CDR2 SVGAGI. CDR3 size: 14 residues. Unmatched junction bases numbered 3, after V lost 6 bases and J lost 6 bases. CDR3 region: CASRGTSGRSEQYF. CDR3 coding DNA: TGTGCCAGCAGAGGGACTAGCGGGAGGAGCGAGCAGTACTTC.

The chain joins TRBV27 to TRBJ1-6; possibly TRBD1 for D (5 bases). V was cut by 1 base and J by 12 bases, with 10 bases left in between. From germline, CDR1 is MNHEY and CDR2 SMNVEV (reference sequence). The CDR3 is made up of 13 amino acids. As DNA, the CDR3 is TGTGCCAGCAGTTTATGGGGCACGGGACCCCTCCACTTT. Translation: CASSLWGTGPLHF.

The chain combines TRBV4-2 with TRBJ2-1; TRBD2 matches 13 bases. The CDR3 length is 16 residues. Germline trimming cut 3 bases from V and 6 bases from J; bases unmatched to any gene: 5. Looked up from germline, CDR1 is LGHNA and CDR2 is YNFKEQ. CDR3 bases: TGTGCCAGCAGCCAGGAGACTAGCGGGGGGCGCAATGAGCAGTTCTTC. Protein: CASSQETSGGRNEQFF.

V gene TRBV13 combines with J gene TRBJ2-7; D is perhaps TRBD2 (6 bases). The CDR3 consists of 15 residues. V was shortened by 5 bases and J by 2 bases, with 16 bases between the two germline ends. Germline V gives CDR1 PRHDT, CDR2 FYEKMQ (reference sequence). The CDR3 reads CASSPGVSGAYEQYF. The CDR3 bases are TGTGCCAGCAGCCCCGGGGTCTCGGGGGCCTACGAGCAGTACTTC.

The chain employs TRBV27 and TRBJ2-7, with 9 bases lining up with TRBD1. There are 14 residues in the CDR3. CDR1 is MNHEY and CDR2 is SMNVEV in the germline V gene (reference sequence). With V trimmed by 6 bases and J by 3 bases, 6 bases remained unmatched. This CDR3 is CASRGTGRIYEQYF. In nucleotides, the CDR3 is TGTGCCAGCAGGGGGACAGGGAGGATCTACGAGCAGTACTTC.

This rearrangement joins TRBV18 to TRBJ2-1; tentatively, D is TRBD1 (7 bases). V shed 6 bases and J shed 8 bases, with 17 bases lying between them. The CDR3 is 14 amino acids. Germline CDR1 and CDR2: KGHSH and LQKENI. This CDR3 is CASSPAGGLDEQFF. CDR3 nucleotide sequence: TGTGCCAGCTCCCCGGCAGGGGGGCTGGATGAGCAGTTCTTC.